These 20 T cell receptor beta chains share one sample of origin, sequenced in a study of CD8+ T cells in alopecia areata. TCR sequencing used cDNA made by reverse transcription of extracted RNA. Produced via immunoSEQ multiplex PCR; TCRdb's table is partial and in-frame only. The data show around 200,000 clones, roughly 60% seen once. The sample was CD4+ T cells sorted from blood, taken at week 0. These receptor sequences come from a human donor with alopecia areata.

The CDR3 protein is CASSLDQSRGEQYF. The CDR3 region has the DNA TGTGCCAGCAGCTTAGACCAAAGTCGTGGCGAGCAGTACTTC. J is TRBJ2-7 and V is TRBV11-2; no clear D. The germline CDR1 and CDR2 sequences are SGHAT and FQNNGV. Trimming removed 0 bases at V and 6 bases at J, with 12 bases between. The CDR3 has 14 residues. The full variable domain, rest sourced from reference TRBV11-2 and TRBJ2-7, is EAGVAQSPRYKIIEKRQSVAFWCNPISGHATLYWYQQILGQGPKLLIQFQNNGVVDDSQLPKDRFSAERLKGVDSTLKIQPAKLEDSAVYLCASSLDQSRGEQYFGPGTRLTVT.

V usage is TRBV4-3 and J usage is TRBJ2-5, with 8 bases aligning to TRBD1. In germline, CDR1 is LGHNA, CDR2 YSLEER. The CDR3 has 16 amino acids. The V segment lost 5 bases and the J segment 1 base; nucleotides outside the gene matches: 9. CDR3 amino acids: CASSDHTGTGQETQYF. CDR3 nucleotide sequence: TGCGCCAGCAGCGATCACACTGGGACAGGCCAAGAGACCCAGTACTTC.

This rearrangement joins TRBV10-3 to TRBJ2-3; 11 bases match TRBD2. Germline CDR1 reads ENHRY; CDR2 reads SYGVKD. With V trimmed by 2 bases and J by 5 bases, 3 bases remained unmatched. The CDR3 contains 15 residues. Here the CDR3 DNA reads TGTGCCATCAGTGAGCCCGGGACTAGCGGAGATACGCAGTATTTT. Amino acid sequence: CAISEPGTSGDTQYF.

About this clone: Distinct nucleotide sequences in the sample also encode this CDR3. The rearrangement uses TRBV29-1 and TRBJ2-7; D is uncertain. V was cut by 4 bases and J by 4 bases, with 8 bases left in between. The V gene's germline CDR1 is SQVTM and CDR2 ANQGSEA. This CDR3 comprises 11 residues. The CDR3 DNA sequence: TGCAGCGTTGGCTCCGGTTACGAGCAGTACTTC. This codes for CSVGSGYEQYF.

The gene calls are TRBV18 and TRBJ2-3; weak D call: TRBD2 (6 bases). Germline V lookup: CDR1 KGHSH, CDR2 LQKENI. The V gene lost 0 bases and the J gene lost 5 bases, with 9 bases spanning the gap. This CDR3 has 14 amino acids. The CDR3 is CASSPPTSLDTQYF. CDR3 DNA: TGTGCCAGCTCACCACCGACTAGTTTAGATACGCAGTATTTT. The whole variable domain, filled in from reference TRBV18 and TRBJ2-3, reads NAGVMQNPRHLVRRRGQEARLRCSPMKGHSHVYWYRQLPEEGLKFMVYLQKENIIDESGMPKERFSAEFPKEGPSILRIQQVVRGDSAAYFCASSPPTSLDTQYFGPGTRLTVL.

CDR3 amino acids: CASSADIRGYTF. For the CDR3, the DNA is TGTGCCAGCAGTGCGGATATAAGAGGCTACACCTTC. The V gene is TRBV25-1, the J gene TRBJ1-2; unclear D gene. Germline values: CDR1 MGHDK, CDR2 SYGVNS. CDR3 length: 12 residues. V lost 4 bases and J 8 bases, leaving 11 bases between the germline ends.

This clone was seen more than once but under ten times. The chain is built from TRBV7-2 and TRBJ2-5; D tentatively fits TRBD1 or TRBD2 (5 bases each). Trimming removed 4 bases from V and 5 bases from J, with 14 bases in between. In germline, CDR1 is SGHTA, CDR2 FQGNSA. This CDR3 contains 14 residues. CDR3 region: CASSSSVWGETQYF. CDR3 sequence (DNA): TGTGCCAGCAGCTCCTCGGTGTGGGGGGAGACCCAGTACTTC.

This clone was seen only once. The chain uses TRBV25-1 and TRBJ2-4, with D possibly being TRBD1 (5 bases). The germline V and J ends were trimmed by 6 bases and 0 bases, with 12 bases remaining between them. The length of the CDR3 is 15 residues. The germline V gene has CDR1 MGHDK and CDR2 SYGVNS. In nucleotides, the CDR3 is TGTGCCAGCAGCCCCCTCGGACAAGCCAAAAACATTCAGTACTTC. Protein: CASSPLGQAKNIQYF.

The V gene is TRBV5-4, the J gene TRBJ1-2, with D possibly TRBD1 on 5 matching bases. Per the germline V gene, CDR1 is SGHNT and CDR2 is YYREEE (reference sequence). Trimming removed 0 bases from V and 7 bases from J, with 13 bases in between. This CDR3 has 14 amino acids. The DNA for the CDR3 is TGTGCCAGCAGCTTGGAACAGGCACAGCCTGGCTACACCTTC. It yields the protein CASSLEQAQPGYTF. Variable domain in full (rest from reference TRBV5-4 and TRBJ1-2): ETGVTQSPTHLIKTRGQQVTLRCSSQSGHNTVSWYQQALGQGPQFIFQYYREEENGRGNFPPRFSGLQFPNYSSELNVNALELDDSALYLCASSLEQAQPGYTFGSGTRLTVV.

CDR3 in DNA: TGCGCCAGCAGTGAGGGGGCTCGGGGAACTAATGAAAAACTGTTTTTT. Translation: CASSEGARGTNEKLFF. The chain employs TRBV5-1 and TRBJ1-4; 7 bases are shared with TRBD1. The CDR3 consists of 16 residues. CDR1 SGHRS and CDR2 YFSETQ come from the germline V gene. The V and J ends lost 5 bases and 1 base, in that order; junction bases with no gene match: 8.

This chain uses TRBV5-1 with TRBJ2-2; the match to TRBD1 covers 8 bases. Unmatched junction bases numbered 6, after V lost 4 bases and J lost 4 bases. CDR1 and CDR2 (germline): SGHRS, YFSETQ. The CDR3 contains 15 residues. CDR3 DNA sequence: TGCGCCAGCAGCAACGGACAGGGACGCACCGGGGAGCTGTTTTTT. It specifies CASSNGQGRTGELFF.

The chain combines TRBV10-3 with TRBJ1-2; possibly TRBD1 for D (5 bases). Germline CDR1 is ENHRY and CDR2 is SYGVKD. This CDR3 is built from 12 residues. V lost 8 bases and J 2 bases, leaving 9 bases between the germline ends. CDR3 sequence: CAIETENYGYTF. CDR3 in DNA: TGTGCCATCGAGACAGAAAACTATGGCTACACCTTC.

In DNA form, the CDR3 reads TGTGCCAGCAGCGTAACTAGCGGGAGACAGTACTTC. Its protein product is CASSVTSGRQYF. The chain joins TRBV9 to TRBJ2-7; 11 bases agree with TRBD2. The CDR3 extends over 12 amino acids. Germline trimming cut 1 base from V and 10 bases from J; bases unmatched to any gene: 1. The germline CDR1 and CDR2 sequences are SGDLS and YYNGEE.

A few counts support this clone. The gene calls are TRBV27 and TRBJ1-4; TRBD1 might be the D (5 bases). Germline values: CDR1 MNHEY, CDR2 SMNVEV (reference sequence). This CDR3 region has 15 residues. The germline V and J ends were trimmed by 1 base and 3 bases, with 9 bases remaining between them. For the CDR3, the DNA is TGTGCCAGCAGTTTATGGGGGGAGTCTAATGAAAAACTGTTTTTT. This codes for CASSLWGESNEKLFF.

To note about this clone: Other DNA sequences in this sample translate to the same CDR3. This chain connects TRBV18 to TRBJ1-6; D is uncertain. Germline values: CDR1 KGHSH, CDR2 LQKENI. Trimming left V 2 bases short and J 7 bases short, with 3 bases between. The CDR3 spans 12 residues. The DNA of the CDR3 is TGTGCCAGCTCACCAGGCAATTCACCCCTCCACTTT. Amino acid sequence: CASSPGNSPLHF.

The count of this clone is one. This rearrangement joins TRBV6-1 to TRBJ1-2; TRBD1 aligns across 10 bases. CDR3 length equals 14 residues. V shed 5 bases and J 5 bases; nucleotides not matched to a gene: 5. The germline gives CDR1 MNHNS, CDR2 SASEGT. The CDR3 DNA follows: TGTGCCAGCAGTATCTCGGGACAGGGGTATGGCTACACCTTC. This encodes CASSISGQGYGYTF.

This clone turned up a few times. This rearrangement joins TRBV19 to TRBJ1-1, with TRBD1 matching 7 bases. The V segment lost 6 bases and the J segment 1 base; nucleotides outside the gene matches: 5. Per the germline V gene, CDR1 is LNHDA and CDR2 is SQIVND (reference sequence). The CDR3 is 14 amino acids. The CDR3 DNA reads as TGTGCCAGTAGGCACAGGGGCACGAACACTGAAGCTTTCTTT. Its translation is CASRHRGTNTEAFF.

The V call is TRBV7-2, the J call TRBJ2-3, with D perhaps TRBD1 or TRBD2 (5 bases each). The CDR3 is made up of 15 amino acids. Trimming pared 3 bases from V and 0 bases from J, leaving 10 bases between. Per germline, CDR1 SGHTA and CDR2 FQGNSA. The CDR3 DNA sequence: TGTGCCAGCAGCTTGAGGGGAGTCAGCACAGATACGCAGTATTTT. Amino acids: CASSLRGVSTDTQYF. Together with reference TRBV7-2 and TRBJ2-3, the CDR3 gives the full variable domain: GAGVSQSPSNKVTEKGKDVELRCDPISGHTALYWYRQSLGQGLEFLIYFQGNSAPDKSGLPSDRFSAERTGGSVSTLTIQRTQQEDSAVYLCASSLRGVSTDTQYFGPGTRLTVL.

The genes are TRBV9 and TRBJ2-3; the D gene could be TRBD1 or TRBD2 (6 bases each). V shed 0 bases and J shed 4 bases, with 9 bases lying between them. The CDR3 is made up of 14 amino acids. Germline loops: CDR1 SGDLS, CDR2 YYNGEE. Here the CDR3 DNA reads TGTGCCAGCAGCGTAGAGGGGGGCGCAGATACGCAGTATTTT. This sequence encodes CASSVEGGADTQYF.

This sequence joins TRBV29-1 and TRBJ2-1; weak D call: TRBD2 (5 bases). Germline CDR1 reads SQVTM; CDR2 reads ANQGSEA. The length of the CDR3 is 12 residues. The V end lost 1 base, the J end lost 7 bases, and 8 bases lay between the germline ends. The chain's CDR3 is CSVEVPGNEQFF. Here the CDR3 DNA reads TGCAGCGTTGAAGTTCCGGGGAATGAGCAGTTCTTC.